A selection of T cell receptor beta chains follows, all from one sample in a study of radiation and T cells in renal cell carcinoma. Data came from immunoSEQ multiplex PCR; TCRdb stores just in-frame clones and leaves some out. Of roughly 130,000 clones listed, approximately 91% are singletons. The sequencing used blood, collected from a patient whose treatment included radiotherapy and nephrectomy. Receptor source: a woman aged 50 to 60 with renal cell carcinoma. Both conserved end residues are part of each CDR3. A D gene is named only where the DNA matches it firmly. Not every row has a clone size; where given, it reads once, few, many or a size class.

NA,NA,TRBV20-1,TRBJ1-2,CSANDYGYTF,TGCAGTGCTAATGATTATGGCTACACCTTC
NA,few,TRBV7-2,TRBJ1-1,CASSFGYPLNTEAFF,TGTGCCAGCAGCTTTGGGTATCCATTGAACACTGAAGCTTTCTTT
NA,NA,TRBV15,TRBJ1-4,CATSRETGGSEKLFF,TGTGCCACCAGCAGAGAGACGGGGGGTAGTGAAAAACTGTTTTTT
NA,NA,TRBV14,TRBJ2-2,CASSQVGRPNTGELFF,TGTGCCAGCAGCCAAGTTGGCAGACCGAACACCGGGGAGCTGTTTTTT
NA,NA,TRBV6-6,TRBJ1-1,CASSFMNTEAFF,TGTGCCAGCAGCTTTATGAACACTGAAGCTTTCTTT
NA,NA,TRBV7-8,TRBJ2-5,CASSLYENQETQYF,TGTGCCAGCAGCTTATACGAGAACCAAGAGACCCAGTACTTC
NA,once,TRBV5-1,TRBJ2-7,CASSLDYLTPYEQYF,TGCGCCAGCAGCTTGGACTACCTCACCCCCTACGAGCAGTACTTC
NA,NA,TRBV23-1,TRBJ2-7,CASSHPRDVVTYEQYF,TGCGCCAGCAGTCATCCCCGGGACGTCGTGACCTACGAGCAGTACTTC
NA,NA,TRBV15,TRBJ2-7,CATSRDAEYLYF,TGTGCCACCAGCAGAGATGCGGAGTACCTGTACTTC
NA,NA,TRBV20-1,TRBJ2-2,CSASSTGELFF,TGCAGTGCTAGCTCCACCGGGGAGCTGTTTTTT
TRBD1,NA,TRBV5-4,TRBJ1-1,CASSPGQGGINTEAFF,TGTGCCAGCAGCCCCGGACAGGGCGGGATCAACACTGAAGCTTTCTTT
NA,NA,TRBV21-1,TRBJ1-4,CATPGGPNEKLFF,TGTGCCACACCTGGGGGTCCAAATGAAAAACTGTTTTTT
TRBD2,NA,TRBV7-3,TRBJ2-1,CASSQESGAGKNEQFF,TGTGCCAGCAGCCAAGAGAGCGGGGCGGGGAAAAATGAGCAGTTCTTC
NA,NA,TRBV6-5,TRBJ1-5,CASSYSADQPQHF,TGTGCCAGCAGTTACTCCGCAGATCAGCCCCAGCATTTT
TRBD1,NA,TRBV18,TRBJ1-1,CASSPLDRAGNTEAFF,TGTGCCAGCTCACCACTGGACAGGGCGGGAAACACTGAAGCTTTCTTT
NA,NA,TRBV6-1,TRBJ2-7,CASNTDLRSSYEQYF,TGTGCCAGCAATACCGACTTACGAAGCTCCTACGAGCAGTACTTC
NA,NA,TRBV4-1,TRBJ2-5,CASSQVGGPEETQYF,TGCGCCAGCAGCCAAGTCGGGGGGCCCGAAGAGACCCAGTACTTC
TRBD1,once,TRBV4-3,TRBJ2-3,CASSQMRGPTDTQYF,TGCGCCAGCAGCCAGATGAGGGGGCCCACAGATACGCAGTATTTT
NA,NA,TRBV7-6,TRBJ2-3,CASSLVSLGTDTQYF,TGTGCCAGCAGCTTAGTTAGCCTGGGCACAGATACGCAGTATTTT
TRBD2,NA,TRBV20-1,TRBJ2-7,CSAGRGAEQYF,TGCAGTGCTGGGAGGGGAGCCGAGCAGTACTTC
TRBD1,NA,TRBV19,TRBJ1-4,CASSIGQGRRLGEKLFF,TGTGCCAGTAGTATAGGACAGGGACGTCGTTTAGGGGAAAAACTGTTTTTT
TRBD1,NA,TRBV19,TRBJ1-5,CASGAIGTGTQPQHF,TGTGCCAGTGGTGCAATAGGGACAGGGACTCAGCCCCAGCATTTT
NA,NA,TRBV6-6,TRBJ2-1,CASSPGALKVNEQFF,TGTGCCAGCAGCCCCGGGGCCCTGAAGGTCAATGAGCAGTTCTTC
NA,NA,TRBV30,TRBJ1-5,CAWSDPGKIVGNQPQHF,TGTGCCTGGAGTGATCCAGGTAAAATTGTTGGCAATCAGCCCCAGCATTTT
NA,NA,TRBV11-3,TRBJ1-2,CASSSGSDNYGYTF,TGTGCCAGCAGCTCAGGTTCTGATAACTATGGCTACACCTTC
NA,NA,TRBV18,TRBJ1-2,CASSPLWTEPNYGYTF,TGTGCCAGCTCACCACTATGGACAGAGCCAAACTATGGCTACACCTTC
NA,NA,TRBV5-1,TRBJ2-3,CASSLSASGTDTQYF,TGCGCCAGCAGCTTGTCGGCTAGCGGCACAGATACGCAGTATTTT
NA,NA,TRBV2,TRBJ2-2,CASSDRDTYTGELFF,TGTGCCAGCAGTGACCGGGACACCTACACCGGGGAGCTGTTTTTT
NA,NA,TRBV6-1,TRBJ2-7,CASSEGPYITYEQYF,TGTGCCAGCAGTGAGGGGCCTTACATAACCTACGAGCAGTACTTC
NA,once,TRBV7-2,TRBJ1-5,CASSLVGKPQHF,TGTGCCAGCAGCTTAGTGGGGAAGCCCCAGCATTTT
NA,NA,TRBV2,TRBJ2-1,CASGPDTRDEQFF,TGTGCCAGCGGCCCGGACACCCGGGATGAGCAGTTCTTC
NA,NA,TRBV21-1,TRBJ2-6,CASSPQDRNNSGANVLTF,TGTGCCAGCAGCCCCCAGGACAGGAACAACTCTGGGGCCAACGTCCTGACTTTC
TRBD1,NA,TRBV6-1,TRBJ1-5,CASSAGQGTQPQHF,TGTGCCAGCAGTGCGGGACAGGGAACTCAGCCCCAGCATTTT
NA,NA,TRBV7-2,TRBJ2-7,CASSLDGQTTYEQYF,TGTGCCAGCAGCTTAGATGGACAGACGACCTACGAGCAGTACTTC
NA,NA,TRBV6-1,TRBJ2-3,CASNLQGSTDTQYF,TGTGCCAGCAACCTACAGGGAAGCACAGATACGCAGTATTTT
TRBD1,NA,TRBV5-1,TRBJ1-6,CASSLRTPGQGNSPLHF,TGCGCCAGCAGCTTAAGGACTCCGGGACAGGGTAATTCACCCCTCCACTTT
NA,NA,TRBV4-3,TRBJ1-2,CASSQDRGRGQGYTF,TGCGCCAGCAGCCAAGATCGGGGCAGGGGCCAGGGCTACACCTTC
NA,NA,TRBV9,TRBJ2-1,CASSAILAGEQFF,TGTGCCAGCAGCGCGATACTAGCAGGTGAGCAGTTCTTC
TRBD1,NA,TRBV5-1,TRBJ1-2,CASSGDSNYGYTF,TGCGCCAGCAGCGGGGACAGTAACTATGGCTACACCTTC
NA,NA,TRBV7-2,TRBJ2-7,CASSLSPTYEQYF,TGTGCCAGCAGCTTATCACCAACCTACGAGCAGTACTTC
NA,NA,TRBV2,TRBJ2-7,CASTEGPGDSYEQYF,TGTGCCAGCACGGAGGGTCCAGGGGACTCCTACGAGCAGTACTTC
TRBD1,NA,TRBV11-3,TRBJ2-2,CASSLDGTGVNTGELFF,TGTGCCAGCAGCTTAGACGGTACAGGGGTGAACACCGGGGAGCTGTTTTTT
NA,NA,TRBV28,TRBJ1-2,CASSLGGPYGYTF,TGTGCCAGCAGTTTAGGGGGCCCCTATGGCTACACCTTC
TRBD1,NA,TRBV19,TRBJ2-7,CASIDRGRFGEQYF,TGTGCCAGTATAGACAGGGGGCGATTTGGCGAGCAGTACTTC
NA,NA,TRBV14,TRBJ2-7,CASSQEVYEQYF,TGTGCCAGCAGCCAAGAAGTTTACGAGCAGTACTTC
NA,NA,TRBV10-2,TRBJ1-5,CASSEWAEYNQPQHF,TGCGCCAGCAGTGAGTGGGCGGAGTACAATCAGCCCCAGCATTTT
NA,NA,TRBV19,TRBJ2-7,CASSIRLEGDEQYF,TGTGCCAGTAGTATACGTCTAGAGGGTGACGAGCAGTACTTC
TRBD1,once,TRBV6-5,TRBJ2-5,CASSYRDSQETQYF,TGTGCCAGCAGTTACAGGGACAGTCAAGAGACCCAGTACTTC